This T cell receptor beta chain was identified during a study of blood T cell repertoires in COVID-19. Original methodology: Amplification of reference gene primers was used by the study to estimate nucleated cell counts. TCRdb's table, derived via immunoSEQ multiplex PCR, lists solely in-frame clones and lacks some. D and trimming were read from the DNA, whereas the V and J calls and clone size are those reported in that table. This table holds about 170,000 clones, 90% to 95% found once. The CDR3 runs 13 residues. Trimming removed 0 bases at V and 1 base at J, with 4 bases between. CDR1 and CDR2 (germline): SGHNT, YYREEE (reference sequence).

The sequence derives from a woman in her fifties or sixties with acute or convalescent COVID-19. The sequenced sample was peripheral blood. The chain uses TRBV5-4 and TRBJ1-2, with D uncertain. Here the CDR3 reads CASSLDSNYGYTF. The CDR3 nucleotides read TGTGCCAGCAGCTTGGACAGTAACTATGGCTACACCTTC. The variable domain in full, completed from reference TRBV5-4 and TRBJ1-2, reads ETGVTQSPTHLIKTRGQQVTLRCSSQSGHNTVSWYQQALGQGPQFIFQYYREEENGRGNFPPRFSGLQFPNYSSELNVNALELDDSALYLCASSLDSNYGYTFGSGTRLTVV.